This T cell receptor (beta chain) was sequenced in a study of cytomegalovirus exposure and HLA in healthy donors. Regarding this clone: What it binds is not known.

The PCR employed 60 Vbeta primers together with 13 Jbeta primers. The authors' processing: In a later analysis, 75 million to 85 million unique TCR beta chains included roughly 11 million shared by two or more donors. Here immunoSEQ multiplex PCR was the method, and the copy in TCRdb shows in-frame clones only, minus some. D and trimming come from the DNA, and the V and J calls and clone size come from that table. The sample shows about 95,000 clones, about 73% of them seen only once. CDR3 length: 14 amino acids. The junction had 2 bases not matched to a gene; V was cut back by 1 base and J by 5 bases. CDR1 is SGHNT and CDR2 is YENEEA in the germline V gene. Study-level findings and limits: TCR beta sequences reportedly predicted most subjects' HLA-A and HLA-B alleles accurately. Because they were indistinguishable, some V segments, including TRBV6-2 and TRBV6-3, were excluded. What was likely a sequencing artifact was a cluster of highly shared sequence variants.

V gene TRBV11-3 combines with J gene TRBJ2-1; 7 bases agree with TRBD2. The clonotype originates from a woman between 45 and 60 years old in good health and CMV-seropositive. Sequencing was done on a sample of PBMCs. The CDR3 coding sequence is TGTGCCAGCAGCTTAGGGGGGGGGAACAATGAGCAGTTCTTC. It translates to CASSLGGGNNEQFF.